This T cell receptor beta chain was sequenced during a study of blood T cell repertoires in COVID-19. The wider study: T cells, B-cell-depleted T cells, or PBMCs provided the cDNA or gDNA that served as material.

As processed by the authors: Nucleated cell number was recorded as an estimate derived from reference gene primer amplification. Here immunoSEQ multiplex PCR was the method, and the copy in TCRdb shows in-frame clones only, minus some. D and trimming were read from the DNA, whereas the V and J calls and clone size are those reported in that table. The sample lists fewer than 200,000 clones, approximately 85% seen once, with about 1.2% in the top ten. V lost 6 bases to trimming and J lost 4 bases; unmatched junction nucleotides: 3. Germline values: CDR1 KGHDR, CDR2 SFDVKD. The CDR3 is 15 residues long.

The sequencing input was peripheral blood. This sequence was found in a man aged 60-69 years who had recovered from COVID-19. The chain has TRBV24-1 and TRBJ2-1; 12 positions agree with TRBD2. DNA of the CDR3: TGTGCCACCAGTATGACTAGCGGGAGTTACAATGAGCAGTTCTTC. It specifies CATSMTSGSYNEQFF.